Listed here are 25 T cell receptor beta chains from one sample, sequenced in a study of blood T cell repertoires in COVID-19. Measured with immunoSEQ multiplex PCR; TCRdb has only the in-frame clones, and not every one. The sample shows some 290,000 clones, roughly 90% of them seen only once. The sample was peripheral blood. These receptors were obtained from a woman aged 25 to 39 with COVID-19, enrolled during active disease.

This chain uses TRBV5-1 with TRBJ2-1; 8 bases fit TRBD1. The CDR3 has 16 residues. Unmatched junction bases numbered 4, after V lost 2 bases and J lost 0 bases. Germline V lookup: CDR1 SGHRS, CDR2 YFSETQ. The DNA for the CDR3 is TGCGCCAGCAGCTTCGGAACAGGGGGCTCCTACAATGAGCAGTTCTTC. It codes for CASSFGTGGSYNEQFF.

This chain links TRBV30 with TRBJ1-1; D unresolved. Trimming left V 7 bases short and J 0 bases short, with 18 bases between. Germline V lookup: CDR1 GTSNPN, CDR2 SVGIG (reference sequence). This CDR3 has 15 amino acids. The CDR3 bases are TGTGCCTCGGCGGGCCCCAATGGGATGAACACTGAAGCTTTCTTT. Encoded protein: CASAGPNGMNTEAFF.

The genes are TRBV25-1 and TRBJ2-3; the match to TRBD2 covers 12 bases. J gave up 5 bases and V 1 base, and 4 bases lay outside the gene matches. The V gene's germline CDR1 is MGHDK and CDR2 SYGVNS. The CDR3 covers 16 residues. The CDR3 DNA follows: TGTGCCAGCAGTGAATCTAGCGGGAGGGCGGTAGATACGCAGTATTTT. Amino acids: CASSESSGRAVDTQYF.

This clone has a handful of counts. The V and J genes are TRBV3-1 (or the pseudogene TRBV3-2) and TRBJ2-2; the D gene is possibly TRBD2 (6 bases). CDR3 size: 15 residues. Per the germline V gene, CDR1 is LGHDT and CDR2 is YNNKEL (reference sequence). The ends were cut back, 3 bases at V and 3 bases at J, with 11 bases in the middle. CDR3 in DNA: TGTGCCAGCAGCCAGGCCGGGAGCGACACCGGGGAGCTGTTTTTT. Its protein product is CASSQAGSDTGELFF.

This clone was observed a single time. This rearrangement joins TRBV5-4 to TRBJ1-5; 7 bases are shared with TRBD1. The length of the CDR3 is 17 residues. Germline V gene sequence: CDR1 SGHNT, CDR2 YYREEE (reference sequence). The V and J ends lost 3 bases and 6 bases, in that order; junction bases with no gene match: 15. The CDR3 DNA reads as TGTGCCAGCAGCTCCCCTACAAGACAGGGAGGAATTCAGCCCCAGCATTTT. Translated, it gives CASSSPTRQGGIQPQHF.

The rearrangement links TRBV7-2 to TRBJ1-6, with D maybe TRBD1 (5 bases). Trimming took off 6 bases at V and 9 bases at J, with 15 bases between the two ends. Germline V CDR1 and CDR2: SGHTA, FQGNSA. The CDR3 covers 14 residues. DNA for the CDR3: TGTGCCAGCAGGCGGACGATGGGGGGTTCACCCCTCCACTTT. It encodes CASRRTMGGSPLHF.

The chain has TRBV27 and TRBJ1-2, with TRBD1 matching over 7 bases. CDR1 MNHEY and CDR2 SMNVEV come from the germline V gene (reference sequence). The CDR3 is 15 amino acids. With 1 base clipped from V and 3 bases from J, the junction kept 5 bases outside the gene matches. For the CDR3, the DNA is TGTGCCAGCAGTTTATACAGGGGAGGTGACTATGGCTACACCTTC. Encoded protein: CASSLYRGGDYGYTF.

The CDR3 DNA reads TGTGCCAGCAGCCAAGATACTCCTAGGACTGAAGCTTTCTTT. Protein product: CASSQDTPRTEAFF. The chain has TRBV3-1 (or the pseudogene TRBV3-2) and TRBJ1-1; D is unclear. V was pared by 0 bases and J by 5 bases, with 10 bases between. The length of the CDR3 is 14 residues. Germline loops: CDR1 LGHDT, CDR2 YNNKEL (reference sequence).

This chain connects TRBV11-2 to TRBJ2-2; 13 nucleotides match TRBD2. J lost 0 bases, V lost 5 bases, and 9 bases had no gene match. The CDR3 spans 19 residues. CDR1 is SGHAT and CDR2 is FQNNGV in the germline V gene. The DNA for the CDR3 is TGTGCCAGCAGCCCGCACCTGGGACTAGCGGGAACGAACACCGGGGAGCTGTTTTTT. Its protein product is CASSPHLGLAGTNTGELFF.

The J gene is TRBJ2-1, the V gene TRBV19, with D possibly being TRBD2 (6 bases). This CDR3 has 14 amino acids. Trimming removed 5 bases from V and 7 bases from J, with 15 bases in between. Germline CDR1 LNHDA, CDR2 SQIVND (reference sequence). CDR3 in DNA: TGTGCCAGTAGTCTCCCGGGACTTCTTAATGAGCAGTTCTTC. This gives the protein CASSLPGLLNEQFF.

The genes are TRBV7-9 and TRBJ1-1, with a weak D call TRBD1 (5 bases). V dropped 1 base and J dropped 4 bases, with 7 bases sitting between them. CDR1 SEHNR and CDR2 FQNEAQ come from the germline V gene (reference sequence). The CDR3 sequence is 13 residues long. The CDR3 sequence is CASSLEQATEAFF. Here the CDR3 DNA reads TGTGCCAGCAGCTTAGAACAGGCCACTGAAGCTTTCTTT.

A note on this clone: The same CDR3 can be traced to other DNA sequences in this sample. The V gene is TRBV5-1, the J gene TRBJ1-2, with 7 bases aligning to TRBD1. Germline loops: CDR1 SGHRS, CDR2 YFSETQ. The CDR3 is 14 residues long. V shed 0 bases and J 4 bases; nucleotides not matched to a gene: 3. The CDR3 here is CASSLGQGSYGYTF. The CDR3 DNA sequence: TGCGCCAGCAGCTTGGGACAGGGAAGCTATGGCTACACCTTC. Full variable domain (remainder filled in from reference TRBV5-1 and TRBJ1-2): KAGVTQTPRYLIKTRGQQVTLSCSPISGHRSVSWYQQTPGQGLQFLFEYFSETQRNKGNFPGRFSGRQFSNSRSEMNVSTLELGDSALYLCASSLGQGSYGYTFGSGTRLTVV.

The chain joins TRBV12-5 to TRBJ1-2; 7 bases agree with TRBD1. The germline gives CDR1 LGHNT, CDR2 FRNRAP. The trim removed 7 bases at V and 7 bases at J, leaving 12 bases unmatched. The CDR3 length is 14 residues. This chain's CDR3 is CASAGDSASGGYTF. The CDR3 DNA sequence: TGTGCTAGTGCCGGGGACAGCGCTTCGGGTGGCTACACCTTC.

This clone occurred once. The chain couples TRBV10-3 to TRBJ1-4; 8 bases match TRBD1. The CDR3 covers 13 residues. Unmatched junction bases numbered 5, after V lost 9 bases and J lost 5 bases. Germline CDR1 ENHRY, CDR2 SYGVKD. The CDR3 here is CAIQGDRNEKLFF. The CDR3 coding sequence is TGTGCCATTCAAGGGGACAGGAATGAAAAACTGTTTTTT.

The chain employs TRBV10-1 and TRBJ1-1; possibly TRBD1 for D (5 bases). With 7 bases removed from V and 2 bases from J, the gap between germline ends came to 17 bases. Per germline, CDR1 WNHNN and CDR2 SYGVQD (reference sequence). The CDR3 is 15 amino acids. This chain's CDR3 is CASTGDRQSNTEAFF. DNA for the CDR3: TGCGCCAGCACGGGGGATAGACAGAGTAACACTGAAGCTTTCTTT.

This clone was counted a few times. V and J are TRBV7-2 and TRBJ1-5; D not resolved. In germline, CDR1 is SGHTA, CDR2 FQGNSA. The length of the CDR3 is 16 residues. The ends were cut back, 5 bases at V and 5 bases at J, with 19 bases in the middle. As DNA, the CDR3 is TGTGCCAGCAGCCTACCCCGCCCCGGGAATGATCAGCCCCAGCATTTT. It encodes CASSLPRPGNDQPQHF.

The chain couples TRBV11-1 to TRBJ2-7, with D possibly TRBD1 on 6 matching bases. CDR1 SGHAT and CDR2 FQDESV come from the germline V gene (reference sequence). The CDR3 is made up of 12 amino acids. The V and J ends lost 4 bases and 5 bases respectively, with 9 bases between them. The CDR3 spells CASSSDRDEQYF. The CDR3, as DNA: TGTGCCAGCAGCTCGGACAGAGACGAGCAGTACTTC.

The chain carries TRBV30 and TRBJ2-7, with 9 bases that match TRBD2. After removal of 0 bases from V and 5 bases from J, the junction contained 14 bases not matched to a gene. Germline V gives CDR1 GTSNPN, CDR2 SVGIG (reference sequence). The CDR3 consists of 17 residues. The CDR3 is CAWSVRLSGSVGDEQYF. As DNA, the CDR3 is TGTGCCTGGAGTGTACGGCTTAGCGGGAGTGTAGGCGACGAGCAGTACTTC. Filled out from reference TRBV30 and TRBJ2-7, the complete variable domain reads SQTIHQWPATLVQPVGSPLSLECTVEGTSNPNLYWYRQAAGRGLQLLFYSVGIGQISSEVPQNLSASRPQDRQFILSSKKLLLSDSGFYLCAWSVRLSGSVGDEQYFGPGTRLTVT.

This chain uses TRBV27 with TRBJ2-7; TRBD2 aligns across 9 bases. V dropped 3 bases and J dropped 5; count of bases not matched to a gene: 2. The CDR3 is 13 amino acids. Germline V gene lookup returns CDR1 MNHEY and CDR2 SMNVEV (reference sequence). The DNA for the CDR3 is TGTGCCAGCAGTTTCGGGACTAGCAACGAGCAGTACTTC. Residues: CASSFGTSNEQYF.

CDR3 sequence (DNA): TGTGCCAGCAGCTTATTGAGCACTGAAGCTTTCTTT. Protein product: CASSLLSTEAFF. The chain couples TRBV7-9 to TRBJ1-1, with no clear D. The ends were cut back, 2 bases at V and 4 bases at J, with 5 bases in the middle. The germline V gene encodes CDR1 SEHNR and CDR2 FQNEAQ (reference sequence). The CDR3 runs to 12 residues.

As DNA, the CDR3 is TGTGCCACCAGTGATTTTAACAGCTACGAGCAGTACTTC. Translation: CATSDFNSYEQYF. The V gene is TRBV24-1, the J gene TRBJ2-7; D is unresolved. Germline assignment: CDR1 KGHDR and CDR2 SFDVKD. This CDR3 contains 13 residues. The V and J ends lost 1 base and 3 bases respectively, with 6 bases between them.

The J gene is TRBJ2-7, the V gene TRBV2; 8 nucleotides agree with TRBD2. This CDR3 is 15 amino acids long. The V gene end was trimmed by 8 bases and the J gene end by 7 bases; junction bases not matched to a gene: 16. CDR1 is SNHLY, CDR2 FYNNEI, per germline. The CDR3, as DNA: TGTGCCAGCCGAGAAGCGGCGGGAGGCCTTGTGGAGCAGTACTTC. Protein: CASREAAGGLVEQYF. The entire variable domain, with the rest obtained from reference TRBV2 and TRBJ2-7, is as follows: EPEVTQTPSHQVTQMGQEVILRCVPISNHLYFYWYRQILGQKVEFLVSFYNNEISEKSEIFDDQFSVERPDGSNFTLKIRSTKLEDSAMYFCASREAAGGLVEQYFGPGTRLTVT.

This clone was seen more than once but under ten times. The chain links TRBV4-2 to TRBJ2-1; 9 bases are a match to TRBD2. The CDR3 runs to 17 residues. Unmatched junction bases numbered 13, after V lost 1 base and J lost 9 bases. From germline, CDR1 is LGHNA and CDR2 YNFKEQ. In DNA form, the CDR3 reads TGTGCCAGCAGCCAAGGGGCTAGCGGGGTCGATGTGGGTGAGCAGTTCTTC. Residues: CASSQGASGVDVGEQFF.

The chain is built from TRBV29-1 and TRBJ2-1; the match to TRBD1 covers 8 bases. V dropped 3 bases and J dropped 6; count of bases not matched to a gene: 1. The CDR3 runs to 12 residues. In germline, CDR1 is SQVTM, CDR2 ANQGSEA. The CDR3 nucleotides read TGCAGCGTTGACAGGGGGCGCAATGAGCAGTTCTTC. Protein sequence: CSVDRGRNEQFF.

This chain joins TRBV5-8 and TRBJ1-1; 7 bases agree with TRBD1. The germline gives CDR1 SGHTS, CDR2 YDEGEE. The V and J ends lost 3 bases and 0 bases, in that order; junction bases with no gene match: 2. The CDR3 is 14 amino acids. This CDR3 is CASSWDSMNTEAFF. For the CDR3, the DNA is TGTGCCAGCAGCTGGGACAGCATGAACACTGAAGCTTTCTTT.